This T cell receptor beta chain stems from a study of T cells after yellow fever vaccination. Turning to the study itself: Fractions low in cell number were prepared with SMART-Seq v4 Ultra Low Input. General observations from the study: Abundant bulk-derived clonotypes could contaminate FACS-sorted repertoires. Booster samples showed a return of most primary-vaccination clones (approximately 95% CD4, about 87% CD8).

This clonotype was detected many times. What it recognizes is unknown. J lost 4 bases, V lost 2 bases, and 13 bases had no gene match. This CDR3 region has 17 residues. Germline V gene lookup returns CDR1 ENHRY and CDR2 SYGVKD. TCRdb reanalysed the 5' RACE reads using MiXCR and keeps one entry per CDR3 protein. Of about 63,000 distinct CDR3 sequences in the sample, about 7.8% were seen once. The sequence was collected from a man in his thirties or forties who received the YFV17D yellow fever vaccine. The chain is built from TRBV10-3 and TRBJ2-5, with 7 nucleotides matching TRBD2. The material sequenced was CD8+ T cells sorted from PBMCs, taken 15 days after the yellow fever booster vaccination. CDR3 coding DNA: TGTGCCATCAGTGAGACGTTAGCTAGCGGAGAAGGAGAGACCCAGTACTTC. Its translation is CAISETLASGEGETQYF.